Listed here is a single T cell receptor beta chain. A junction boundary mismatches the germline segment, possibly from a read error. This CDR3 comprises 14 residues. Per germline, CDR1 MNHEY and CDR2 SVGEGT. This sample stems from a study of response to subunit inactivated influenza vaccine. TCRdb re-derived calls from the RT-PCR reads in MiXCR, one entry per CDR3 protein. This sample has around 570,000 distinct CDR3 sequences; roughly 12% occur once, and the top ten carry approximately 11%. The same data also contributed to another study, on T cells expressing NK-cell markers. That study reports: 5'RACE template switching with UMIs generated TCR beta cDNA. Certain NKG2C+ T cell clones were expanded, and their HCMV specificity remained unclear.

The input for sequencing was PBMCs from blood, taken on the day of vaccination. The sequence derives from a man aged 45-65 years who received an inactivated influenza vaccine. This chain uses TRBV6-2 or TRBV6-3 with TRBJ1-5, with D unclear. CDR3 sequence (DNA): TGTGCCAGCAGTCGGCGTGACGGGTCCGGGCCCCAGCGTTTT. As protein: CASSRRDGSGPQRF.